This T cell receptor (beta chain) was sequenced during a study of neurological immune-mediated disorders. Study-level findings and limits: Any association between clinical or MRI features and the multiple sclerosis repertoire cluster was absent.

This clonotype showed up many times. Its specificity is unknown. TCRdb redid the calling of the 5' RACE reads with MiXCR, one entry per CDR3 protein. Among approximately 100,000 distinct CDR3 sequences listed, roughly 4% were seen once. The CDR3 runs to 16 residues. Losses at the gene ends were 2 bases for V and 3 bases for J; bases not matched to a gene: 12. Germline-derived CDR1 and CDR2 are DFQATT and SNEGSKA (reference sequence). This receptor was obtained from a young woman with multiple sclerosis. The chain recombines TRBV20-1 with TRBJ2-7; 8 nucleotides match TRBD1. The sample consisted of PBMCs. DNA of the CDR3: TGCAGTGCTAGAAGTCCGGGACAGGCCCTGAACTACGAGCAGTACTTC. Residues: CSARSPGQALNYEQYF.